The T cell receptor (beta chain) described here comes from a study of T cells in Graves' hyperthyroidism and ophthalmopathy. The CDR3 is 12 residues long. V lost 3 bases and J 3 bases, leaving 8 bases between the germline ends. Germline V gene data show CDR1 as SQVTM and CDR2 as ANQGSEA. Using roughly 9.4 ml of fresh peripheral blood, PBMCs were prepared. Template material for amplifying TCR beta CDR3 regions consisted of RNA transcripts. TCR CDR3 regions were first amplified by RT-PCR with HTBI primers. MiXCR was run by TCRdb on the multiplex PCR reads, yielding one entry per CDR3 protein. The sample has about 340,000 distinct CDR3 sequences; roughly 20% are singletons.

This clonotype originated in a woman in her forties or fifties with Graves' hyperthyroidism. V usage is TRBV29-1 and J usage is TRBJ2-5; D might be TRBD1 (6 bases). The specimen sequenced was blood. CDR3 DNA: TGCAGCGTTGAGGCAGGGGAAGAGACCCAGTACTTC. It yields the protein CSVEAGEETQYF.